The next 23 T cell receptor beta chains were all read from a single sample in a study of blood T cell repertoires in COVID-19 (dated by TCRdb to 2020 to 2021). Receptor amplification or capture employed the immunoSEQ multiplex PCR assay. Drawn from immuneACCESS, this table holds only the in-frame rearrangements with V and J called that TCRdb kept. Clones are partly lost; checked studies trace under half to an unresolved V gene and leave the rest unexplained. The sample table shows about 300,000 clones, and about nine tenths are seen once. In total, the top ten clones hold about 2.2% of the sample. Sequencing was done on a sample of peripheral blood. The receptors here all came from a woman aged 25 to 39 with COVID-19, enrolled during active disease.

V and J are TRBV9 and TRBJ2-1; possible D gene TRBD1, 6 bases. CDR3 length equals 15 residues. Germline values: CDR1 SGDLS, CDR2 YYNGEE. Trimming shortened V by 0 bases and J by 6 bases, and 13 bases separated the two germline ends. This CDR3 is CASSVGQAQVNEQFF. CDR3 coding DNA: TGTGCCAGCAGCGTAGGACAGGCCCAGGTCAATGAGCAGTTCTTC.

Here the CDR3 reads CASSLGQGTDEQYF. In DNA form, the CDR3 reads TGTGCCAGCAGCTTAGGGCAGGGGACCGACGAGCAGTACTTC. This chain connects TRBV7-7 to TRBJ2-7; weak D call: TRBD1 (6 bases). The CDR3 is made up of 14 amino acids. Trimming removed 1 base from V and 5 bases from J, with 12 bases in between. Germline V gene data show CDR1 as SSHAT and CDR2 as FNYEAQ (reference sequence).

V usage is TRBV6-5 and J usage is TRBJ2-7, with 9 bases aligning to TRBD1. CDR3 length equals 13 residues. Germline CDR1 reads MNHEY; CDR2 reads SVGAGI. J was trimmed by 7 bases and V by 6 bases; bases with no gene match: 7. The CDR3, as DNA: TGTGCCAGCAGCGCGGGGACAGGGTTTGAGCAGTACTTC. Translation gives CASSAGTGFEQYF.

The chain carries TRBV5-1 and TRBJ2-2, with D unresolved. This CDR3 is built from 15 residues. The germline CDR1 and CDR2 sequences are SGHRS and YFSETQ. V was pared by 4 bases and J by 4 bases, with 14 bases between. This chain's CDR3 is CASSQAARSTGELFF. The DNA for the CDR3 is TGCGCCAGCAGCCAAGCTGCCAGGTCCACCGGGGAGCTGTTTTTT.

The chain carries TRBV5-6 and TRBJ2-7; D call uncertain. CDR3 length equals 12 residues. Germline lookup yields CDR1 SGHDT and CDR2 YYEEEE. V lost 3 bases to trimming and J lost 3 bases, with 7 bases between them. CDR3 DNA sequence: TGTGCCAGCAGCTCGCTAGGCTACGAGCAGTACTTC. Translation gives CASSSLGYEQYF.

The rearrangement links TRBV7-9 to TRBJ1-2, with D possibly being TRBD1 (5 bases). Trimming shortened V by 6 bases and J by 8 bases, and 19 bases separated the two germline ends. Germline lookup yields CDR1 SEHNR and CDR2 FQNEAQ (reference sequence). The CDR3 loop spans 14 amino acids. The CDR3 DNA is TGTGCCAGCAGTGAGACAGTTGCCCAAGGCGGCTACACCTTC. Amino acid sequence: CASSETVAQGGYTF.

The chain combines TRBV25-1 with TRBJ1-5; a weak D match, TRBD1 (5 bases). Looked up from germline, CDR1 is MGHDK and CDR2 is SYGVNS. This CDR3 has 12 amino acids. V lost 8 bases and J 5 bases, leaving 10 bases between the germline ends. Here the CDR3 reads CASRSGDQPQHF. The DNA for the CDR3 is TGTGCCAGCCGTTCGGGGGATCAGCCCCAGCATTTT.

V gene TRBV10-3 combines with J gene TRBJ1-6; 7 bases are a match to TRBD1. The CDR3 contains 14 residues. Trimming cost V 6 bases and J 9 bases; bases outside gene matches: 8. CDR1 and CDR2 (germline): ENHRY, SYGVKD. CDR3 sequence reads: CAIRNRGDGSPLHF. The CDR3, as DNA: TGTGCCATCAGGAACAGGGGAGACGGTTCACCCCTCCACTTT.

The chain carries TRBV9 and TRBJ2-5; no firm D call. The V gene's germline CDR1 is SGDLS and CDR2 YYNGEE. The V end was cut by 0 bases, the J end by 0 bases, with 12 bases between. The CDR3 spans 16 residues. The CDR3 nucleotides are TGTGCCAGCAGCGTAGGACCGACTGGCTACCAAGAGACCCAGTACTTC. Its protein is CASSVGPTGYQETQYF.

This chain joins TRBV5-1 and TRBJ2-1; 8 bases fit TRBD2. Trimming at V came to 2 bases and at J to 5 bases, leaving 6 bases not matched to a gene. CDR1 SGHRS and CDR2 YFSETQ come from the germline V gene. CDR3 length equals 15 residues. Here the CDR3 reads CASSFEGGRNNEQFF. The CDR3 nucleotides are TGCGCCAGCAGCTTTGAGGGCGGGAGGAACAATGAGCAGTTCTTC.

This clone was counted once. This chain joins TRBV10-3 and TRBJ1-5; the match to TRBD1 covers 9 bases. This CDR3 contains 18 residues. Germline lookup yields CDR1 ENHRY and CDR2 SYGVKD. V shed 4 bases and J 5 bases; nucleotides not matched to a gene: 15. CDR3 sequence (DNA): TGTGCCATCAGTGCGGGGACAGGGAGGGGTAGCGCACATCAGCCCCAGCATTTT. It encodes CAISAGTGRGSAHQPQHF.

The V gene is TRBV4-1, the J gene TRBJ1-2; TRBD1 agrees at 9 bases. Trimming took 0 bases from V and 5 from J; bases not matched to a gene: 7. The CDR3 extends over 16 amino acids. Per the germline V gene, CDR1 is MGHRA and CDR2 is YSYEKL. DNA for the CDR3: TGCGCCAGCAGCCAAGATCCCGGGGACAGGGTGTATGGCTACACCTTC. This gives the protein CASSQDPGDRVYGYTF.

V and J are TRBV5-4 and TRBJ2-2; 8 bases line up with TRBD2. Unmatched junction bases numbered 0, after V lost 7 bases and J lost 4 bases. The V gene's germline CDR1 is SGHNT and CDR2 YYREEE (reference sequence). The CDR3 consists of 12 residues. The CDR3 region has the DNA TGTGCCAGCGCGGGGGGCACCGGGGAGCTGTTTTTT. It is translated as CASAGGTGELFF.

The chain combines TRBV30 with TRBJ2-5; the D gene is possibly TRBD2 (5 bases). This CDR3 is built from 13 residues. The V end lost 4 bases, the J end lost 5 bases, and 14 bases lay between the germline ends. Germline assignment: CDR1 GTSNPN and CDR2 SVGIG (reference sequence). The CDR3 region is CAWMPSGWETQYF. CDR3 DNA: TGTGCCTGGATGCCCTCGGGGTGGGAGACCCAGTACTTC.

In regard to this clone: This CDR3 is also generated by other DNA sequences in the sample. V gene TRBV5-1 combines with J gene TRBJ2-5; 7 nucleotides align to TRBD1. The ends lost 4 bases at V and 5 bases at J; junction bases unmatched: 8. Germline V gene data show CDR1 as SGHRS and CDR2 as YFSETQ. This CDR3 is built from 14 residues. The CDR3 is CASSLTGVGETQYF. As DNA, the CDR3 is TGCGCCAGCAGCCTTACAGGGGTGGGGGAGACCCAGTACTTC.

The rearrangement joins TRBV5-1 to TRBJ2-1; a possible D gene is TRBD1 (6 bases). The CDR3 runs 13 residues. CDR1 and CDR2 (germline): SGHRS, YFSETQ. The V and J ends lost 4 bases and 7 bases respectively, with 12 bases between them. CDR3 DNA sequence: TGCGCCAGCAGCACAGGGTATCTGAATGAGCAGTTCTTC. It yields the protein CASSTGYLNEQFF.

This clone was seen once. Here the CDR3 reads CASSLDRGSEAFF. The DNA of the CDR3 is TGTGCCAGCAGCTTAGACAGGGGTTCTGAAGCTTTCTTT. The chain employs TRBV11-2 and TRBJ1-1; a weak D match, TRBD1 (6 bases). Trimming left V 0 bases short and J 6 bases short, with 8 bases between. Germline V gene data show CDR1 as SGHAT and CDR2 as FQNNGV. CDR3 length equals 13 residues.

The CDR3 coding sequence is TGTGCCAGCAGCCTGGAGTCGGTAGATACGCAGTATTTT. Its translation: CASSLESVDTQYF. The V gene is TRBV3-1 (or the pseudogene TRBV3-2), the J gene TRBJ2-3, with D unresolved. The germline V gene has CDR1 LGHDT and CDR2 YNNKEL (reference sequence). The CDR3 contains 13 residues. Trimming removed 4 bases at V and 5 bases at J, with 10 bases between.

The chain carries TRBV15 and TRBJ2-2, with D maybe TRBD2 (6 bases). This CDR3 region has 17 residues. Germline CDR1 and CDR2: LNHNV and YYDKDF (reference sequence). Trimming shortened V by 2 bases and J by 0 bases, and 13 bases separated the two germline ends. DNA of the CDR3: TGTGCCACCAGCAGAAAAAAGATAGCGGCGAACACCGGGGAGCTGTTTTTT. This encodes CATSRKKIAANTGELFF.

V gene TRBV19 combines with J gene TRBJ2-1; perhaps TRBD2 as D (5 bases). Deletions cut 2 bases from V and 5 bases from J, with 13 bases between. Germline CDR1 is LNHDA and CDR2 is SQIVND (reference sequence). CDR3 length: 15 amino acids. The CDR3 DNA reads as TGTGCCAGTAGTATATCGGATGGGAGAGACAATGAGCAGTTCTTC. It yields the protein CASSISDGRDNEQFF.

This clone was counted a single time. The chain links TRBV28 to TRBJ2-7; perhaps TRBD1 as D (6 bases). There are 15 residues in the CDR3. Trimming left V 7 bases short and J 0 bases short, with 16 bases between. Germline loops: CDR1 MDHEN, CDR2 SYDVKM. The CDR3, as DNA: TGTGCCAGCACTAATGGGCTGGACAGCTCCTACGAGCAGTACTTC. It is translated as CASTNGLDSSYEQYF.

The chain has TRBV7-9 and TRBJ2-6; D unclear. V was cut by 5 bases and J by 0 bases, with 8 bases left in between. The CDR3 has 15 residues. The germline gives CDR1 SEHNR, CDR2 FQNEAQ (reference sequence). The CDR3 DNA reads as TGTGCCAGCAGCCCTTCAGTCTCTGGGGCCAACGTCCTGACTTTC. Its protein product is CASSPSVSGANVLTF. The whole variable domain, filled in from reference TRBV7-9 and TRBJ2-6, reads DTGVSQNPRHKITKRGQNVTFRCDPISEHNRLYWYRQTLGQGPEFLTYFQNEAQLEKSRLLSDRFSAERPKGSFSTLEIQRTEQGDSAMYLCASSPSVSGANVLTFGAGSRLTVL.

The chain links TRBV5-6 to TRBJ2-1; 7 positions match TRBD2. The CDR3 extends over 15 amino acids. The germline V gene encodes CDR1 SGHDT and CDR2 YYEEEE. V was pared by 1 base and J by 7 bases, with 8 bases of the junction left unmatched. The CDR3 DNA sequence: TGTGCCAGCAGCTTGCGTGCGGGAGCGTCGAATGAGCAGTTCTTC. It translates to CASSLRAGASNEQFF.